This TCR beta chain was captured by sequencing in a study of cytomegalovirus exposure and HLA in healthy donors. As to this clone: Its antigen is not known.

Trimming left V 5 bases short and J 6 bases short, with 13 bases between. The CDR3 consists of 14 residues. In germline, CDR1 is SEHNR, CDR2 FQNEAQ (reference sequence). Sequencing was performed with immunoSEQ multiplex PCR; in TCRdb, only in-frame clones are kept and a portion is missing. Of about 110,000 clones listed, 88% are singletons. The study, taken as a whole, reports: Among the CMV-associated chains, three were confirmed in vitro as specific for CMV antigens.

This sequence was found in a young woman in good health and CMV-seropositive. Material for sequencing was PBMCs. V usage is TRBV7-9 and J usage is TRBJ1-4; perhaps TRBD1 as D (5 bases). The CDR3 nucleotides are TGTGCCAGCAGCCGCGCAGGGTACGATGAAAAACTGTTTTTT. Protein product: CASSRAGYDEKLFF.